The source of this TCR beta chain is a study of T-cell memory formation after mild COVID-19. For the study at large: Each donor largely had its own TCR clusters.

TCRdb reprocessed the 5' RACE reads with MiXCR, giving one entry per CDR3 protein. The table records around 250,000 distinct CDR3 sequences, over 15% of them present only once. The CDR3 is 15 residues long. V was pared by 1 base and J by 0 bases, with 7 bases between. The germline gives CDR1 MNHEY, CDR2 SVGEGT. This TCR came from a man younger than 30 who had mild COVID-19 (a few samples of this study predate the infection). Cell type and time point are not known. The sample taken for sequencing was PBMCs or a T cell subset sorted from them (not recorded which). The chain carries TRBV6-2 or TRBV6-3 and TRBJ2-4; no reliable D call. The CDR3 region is CASSYWSVAKNIQYF. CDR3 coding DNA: TGTGCCAGCAGTTACTGGTCGGTAGCCAAAAACATTCAGTACTTC.